The clone carrying this TCR beta chain was found many times. Its antigen is not known. Amplification by 5'RACE using constant-segment primers produced TCR alpha and TCR beta cDNA libraries that carried sample barcodes and UMIs. Via MiXCR, TCRdb re-called the 5' RACE reads, giving one row per CDR3 protein. The sample yields over 14,000 distinct CDR3 sequences, about 21% seen once. Trimming took off 5 bases at V and 0 bases at J, with 13 bases between the two ends. Germline lookup yields CDR1 SGHVS and CDR2 FQNEAQ. This CDR3 comprises 15 residues. These data originate in a study of T-cell memory formation after mild COVID-19. Study information: Largely, the TCR clusters proved donor specific.

Whole-study findings and limits: A balance of CD4 and CD8 characterized clones contracting day 15 to 85, whereas later expanders leaned CD4+. Memory cells collected pre-infection included some clones that later responded, suggesting cross-reactive memory joined.

The TCR originated in an adult woman who had mild COVID-19 (a few samples of this study predate the infection). Cell type and time point are not known. The genes are TRBV7-8 and TRBJ1-1, with D perhaps matching TRBD1 (5 bases). The specimen was PBMCs or a T cell subset sorted from them (not recorded which). The CDR3 bases are TGTGCCAGCAGCATAAGGACAAACATGAACACTGAAGCTTTCTTT. Its protein product is CASSIRTNMNTEAFF.